These T cell receptor beta chains were read from a single sample in a study of shared clonotypes between healthy human individuals. The method was immunoSEQ multiplex PCR; TCRdb's version includes in-frame clones alone and lacks a portion of them. The sample has roughly 590,000 clones; roughly 95% are singletons. The sample comprised naive CD8+ T cells sorted from blood. The origin of the receptors is a woman younger than 45 in good health. The CDR3 runs from the conserved cysteine through the conserved F or W. D genes are given only for firm matches. Clone size is given for some rows only: seen once, a few or many times, or a class if the clone is expanded.

J,V,size,D,CDR3,DNA
TRBJ2-7,TRBV7-8,NA,TRBD2,CASSQSGRYSYEQYF,TGTGCCAGCAGCCAGAGCGGGAGATACTCCTACGAGCAGTACTTC
TRBJ2-7,TRBV25-1,NA,NA,CASMGGYEQYF,TGTGCCAGCATGGGGGGCTACGAGCAGTACTTC
TRBJ2-7,TRBV7-9,once,NA,CASSAPGFEQYF,TGTGCCAGCAGCGCTCCAGGGTTCGAGCAGTACTTC
TRBJ2-1,TRBV6-4,few,TRBD1,CASSDGTGGNEQFF,TGTGCCAGCAGTGACGGGACAGGGGGCAATGAGCAGTTCTTC
TRBJ2-7,TRBV7-9,NA,NA,CASSLIWGSPYEQYF,TGTGCCAGCAGCTTAATATGGGGGTCCCCCTACGAGCAGTACTTC
TRBJ2-1,TRBV5-1,NA,NA,CASSLSGRYNEQFF,TGCGCCAGCAGCTTGAGCGGAAGATACAATGAGCAGTTCTTC
TRBJ1-4,TRBV2,NA,NA,CASSEDRTSNEKLFF,TGTGCCAGCAGTGAAGACAGGACCTCTAATGAAAAACTGTTTTTT
TRBJ2-1,TRBV7-9,NA,NA,CASSSSVMGSSYNEQFF,TGTGCCAGCAGCTCATCGGTCATGGGGAGCTCCTACAATGAGCAGTTCTTC
TRBJ2-7,TRBV29-1,once,NA,CSVAGSRPEQYF,TGCAGCGTTGCGGGCAGCCGTCCCGAGCAGTACTTC
TRBJ1-5,TRBV10-2,NA,NA,CASSTNSNQPQHF,TGCGCCAGCAGCACTAATAGCAATCAGCCCCAGCATTTT
TRBJ2-1,TRBV7-9,NA,TRBD2,CASSFAGGGEFF,TGTGCCAGCAGCTTCGCGGGAGGGGGGGAGTTCTTC
TRBJ1-3,TRBV19,NA,NA,CASTSYDSGEDTIYF,TGTGCCAGTACCTCTTACGACTCCGGAGAAGACACCATATATTTT
TRBJ2-2,TRBV28,NA,NA,CASSLARSTGELFF,TGTGCCAGCAGTTTAGCCCGGAGCACCGGGGAGCTGTTTTTT
TRBJ2-3,TRBV4-2,NA,NA,CASSREEGTDTQYF,TGTGCCAGCAGCCGGGAAGAGGGCACAGATACGCAGTATTTT
TRBJ2-5,TRBV6-5,NA,NA,CASGSPGRETQYF,TGTGCCAGCGGGTCTCCAGGGCGAGAGACCCAGTACTTC
TRBJ2-7,TRBV7-3,NA,TRBD1,CAAATQGIYEQYF,TGTGCAGCAGCGACACAGGGGATCTACGAGCAGTACTTC
TRBJ1-5,TRBV6-6,few,NA,CASSYGIGEPQHF,TGTGCCAGCAGTTACGGCATTGGTGAGCCCCAGCATTTT
TRBJ2-7,TRBV7-6,NA,TRBD2,CASSLGLAGNDEQYF,TGTGCCAGCAGCTTAGGGCTAGCGGGAAATGACGAGCAGTACTTC
TRBJ1-5,TRBV19,NA,NA,CASSMPPLFYQPQHF,TGTGCCAGTAGTATGCCCCCACTCTTCTATCAGCCCCAGCATTTT
TRBJ2-5,TRBV29-1,once,TRBD1,CSVRDRVGETQYF,TGCAGCGTCCGGGACAGGGTAGGAGAGACCCAGTACTTC
TRBJ2-7,TRBV11-2,NA,NA,CASSLVWTAGEQYF,TGTGCCAGCAGCTTAGTTTGGACAGCGGGGGAGCAGTACTTC
TRBJ1-1,TRBV4-1,NA,NA,CASSPVWGGDTEAFF,TGCGCCAGCAGCCCCGTCTGGGGGGGGGACACTGAAGCTTTCTTT
TRBJ2-7,TRBV6-5,NA,TRBD2,CASRSGGVAYEQYF,TGTGCCAGCAGATCCGGGGGGGTAGCCTACGAGCAGTACTTC
TRBJ2-7,TRBV28,NA,TRBD1,CASNLQGAYEQYF,TGTGCCAGCAACCTCCAGGGGGCCTACGAGCAGTACTTC
TRBJ2-5,TRBV28,NA,NA,CASSPGGIEQETQYF,TGTGCCAGCAGTCCAGGCGGGATCGAACAAGAGACCCAGTACTTC
TRBJ2-3,TRBV6-1,NA,TRBD2,CASSEPGGSTDTQYF,TGTGCCAGCAGTGAACCGGGAGGCAGCACAGATACGCAGTATTTT
TRBJ1-3,TRBV4-1,NA,NA,CASSQFGLGNTIYF,TGCGCCAGCAGCCAGTTTGGGCTTGGAAACACCATATATTTT